This TCR beta chain derives from a study of T cells in Graves' hyperthyroidism and ophthalmopathy. Overall study results and limits: The authors' 13 V-J model separated ophthalmopathy from stable hyperthyroidism. The model foresaw ophthalmopathy a median about 6.1 months prior to onset.

RNA transcripts served as the template for amplifying TCR beta CDR3 regions. HTBI primers were the set used in a first-round RT-PCR of the TCR CDR3. TCRdb ran MiXCR on the multiplex PCR reads and lists one entry per CDR3 protein. This table has approximately 610,000 distinct CDR3 sequences, roughly 15% appearing once. Germline V CDR1 and CDR2: MDHEN, SYDVKM. The CDR3 is 14 residues long. Trimming cost V 2 bases and J 3 bases, with 11 bases left between them. Each 10 ml fresh peripheral blood draw supplied the PBMCs. This clonotype was recorded at least ten times. Its antigen is as yet unknown. The sequence came from a woman in her 40s with Graves' ophthalmopathy. The V gene is TRBV28, the J gene TRBJ2-7; D not certain. The sample comprised blood. The CDR3 sequence is CASSLPLGHYEQYF. CDR3 nucleotides: TGTGCCAGCAGTTTACCTCTGGGCCACTACGAGCAGTACTTC.